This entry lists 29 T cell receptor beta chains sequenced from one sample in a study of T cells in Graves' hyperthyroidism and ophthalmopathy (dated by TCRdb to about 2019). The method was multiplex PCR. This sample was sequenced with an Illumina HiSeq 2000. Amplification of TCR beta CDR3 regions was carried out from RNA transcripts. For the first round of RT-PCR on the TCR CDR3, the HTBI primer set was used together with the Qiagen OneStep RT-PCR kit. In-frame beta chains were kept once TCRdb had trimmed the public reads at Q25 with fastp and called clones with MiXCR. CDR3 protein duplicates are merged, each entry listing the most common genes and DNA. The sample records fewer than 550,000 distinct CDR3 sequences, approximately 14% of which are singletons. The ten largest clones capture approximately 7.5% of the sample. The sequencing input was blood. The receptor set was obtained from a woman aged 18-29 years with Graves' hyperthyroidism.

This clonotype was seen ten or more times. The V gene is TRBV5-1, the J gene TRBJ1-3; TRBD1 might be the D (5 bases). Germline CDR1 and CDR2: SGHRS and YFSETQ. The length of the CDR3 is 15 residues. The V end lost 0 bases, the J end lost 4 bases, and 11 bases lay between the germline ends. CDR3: CASSLDAGQGNTIYF. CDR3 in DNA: TGCGCCAGCAGCTTGGATGCAGGGCAAGGAAACACCATATATTTT.

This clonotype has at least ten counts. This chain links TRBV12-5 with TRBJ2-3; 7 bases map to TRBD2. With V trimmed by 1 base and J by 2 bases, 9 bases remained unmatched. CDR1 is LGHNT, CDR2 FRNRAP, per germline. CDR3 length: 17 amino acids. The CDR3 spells CASGLAKGGSVTDTQYF. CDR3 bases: TGTGCTAGTGGTTTGGCTAAGGGCGGGAGCGTCACAGATACGCAGTATTTT.

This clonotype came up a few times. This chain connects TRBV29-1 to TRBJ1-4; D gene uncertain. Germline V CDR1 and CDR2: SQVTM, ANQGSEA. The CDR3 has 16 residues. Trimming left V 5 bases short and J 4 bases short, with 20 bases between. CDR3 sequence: CSVLRFGTDNNEKLFF. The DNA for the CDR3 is TGCAGCGTTCTTCGATTCGGCACAGATAATAATGAAAAACTGTTTTTT.

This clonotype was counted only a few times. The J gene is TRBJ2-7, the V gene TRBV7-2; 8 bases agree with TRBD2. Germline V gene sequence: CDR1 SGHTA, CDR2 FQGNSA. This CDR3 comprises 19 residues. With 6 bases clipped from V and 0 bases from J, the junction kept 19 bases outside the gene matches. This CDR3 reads CASSFPSVQLAESSYEQYF. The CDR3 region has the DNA TGTGCCAGCAGTTTTCCCAGTGTACAACTAGCGGAAAGCTCCTACGAGCAGTACTTC.

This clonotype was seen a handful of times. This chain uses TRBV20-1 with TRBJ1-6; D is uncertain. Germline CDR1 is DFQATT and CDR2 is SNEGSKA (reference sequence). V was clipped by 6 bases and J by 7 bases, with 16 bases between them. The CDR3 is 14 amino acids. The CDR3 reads CSARLGGLNSPLHF. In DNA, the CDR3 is TGCAGTGCCCGCCTCGGAGGGCTCAATTCACCCCTCCACTTT.

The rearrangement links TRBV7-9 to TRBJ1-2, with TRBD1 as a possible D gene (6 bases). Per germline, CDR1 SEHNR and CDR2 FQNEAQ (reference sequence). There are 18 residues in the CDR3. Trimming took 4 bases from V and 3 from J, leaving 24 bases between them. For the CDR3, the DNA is TGTGCCAGCAGCTCTGATGGTGGGCAGGGGAATGCCTACTATGGCTACACCTTC. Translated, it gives CASSSDGGQGNAYYGYTF.

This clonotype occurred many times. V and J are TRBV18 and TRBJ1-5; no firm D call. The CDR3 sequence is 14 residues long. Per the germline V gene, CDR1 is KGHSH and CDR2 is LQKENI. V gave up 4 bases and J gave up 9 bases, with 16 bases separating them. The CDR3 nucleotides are TGTGCCAGCTCACAACTGGGAAGGGAATCGCCCCAGCATTTT. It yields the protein CASSQLGRESPQHF.

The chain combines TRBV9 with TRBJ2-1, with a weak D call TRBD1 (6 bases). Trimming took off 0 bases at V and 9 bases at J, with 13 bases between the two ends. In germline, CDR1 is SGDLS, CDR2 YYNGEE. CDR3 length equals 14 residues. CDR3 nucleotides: TGTGCCAGCAGCGTAGACAGGGCCTCTCCTGAGCAGTTCTTC. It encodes CASSVDRASPEQFF.

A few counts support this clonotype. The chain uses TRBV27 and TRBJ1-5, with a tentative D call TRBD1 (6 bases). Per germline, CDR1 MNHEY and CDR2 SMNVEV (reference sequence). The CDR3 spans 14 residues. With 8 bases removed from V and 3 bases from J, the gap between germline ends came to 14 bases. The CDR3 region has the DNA TGTGCCAGCTCGAGAAGGGGGATCAATCAGCCCCAGCATTTT. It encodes CASSRRGINQPQHF.

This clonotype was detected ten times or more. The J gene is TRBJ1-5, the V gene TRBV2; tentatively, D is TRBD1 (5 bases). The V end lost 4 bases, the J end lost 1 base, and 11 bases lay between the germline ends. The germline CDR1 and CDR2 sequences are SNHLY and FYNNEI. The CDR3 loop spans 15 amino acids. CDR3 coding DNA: TGTGCCAGCAGTGTGTGGGGGAAGAGCAATCAGCCCCAGCATTTT. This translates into CASSVWGKSNQPQHF.

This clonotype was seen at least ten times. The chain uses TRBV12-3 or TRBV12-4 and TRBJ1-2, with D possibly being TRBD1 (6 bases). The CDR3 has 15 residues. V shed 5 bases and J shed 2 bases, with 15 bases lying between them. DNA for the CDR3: TGTGCCAGCAGTAAAGTGAGGGGGTTGAACTATGGCTACACCTTC. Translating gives CASSKVRGLNYGYTF.

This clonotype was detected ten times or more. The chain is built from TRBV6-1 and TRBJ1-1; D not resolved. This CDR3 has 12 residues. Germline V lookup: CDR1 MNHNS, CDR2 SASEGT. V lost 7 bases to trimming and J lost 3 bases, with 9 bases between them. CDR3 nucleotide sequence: TGTGCCAGCAAGTTCGAAGACACTGAAGCTTTCTTT. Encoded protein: CASKFEDTEAFF.

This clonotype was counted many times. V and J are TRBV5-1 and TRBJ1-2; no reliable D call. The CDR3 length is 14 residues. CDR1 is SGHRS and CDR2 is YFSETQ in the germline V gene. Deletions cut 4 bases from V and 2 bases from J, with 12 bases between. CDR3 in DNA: TGCGCCAGCAGCCCGTACCGACGGAACTATGGCTACACCTTC. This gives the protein CASSPYRRNYGYTF.

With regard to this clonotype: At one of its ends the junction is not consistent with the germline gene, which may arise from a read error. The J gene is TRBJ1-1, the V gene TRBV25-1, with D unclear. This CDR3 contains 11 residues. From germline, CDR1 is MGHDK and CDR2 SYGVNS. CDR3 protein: CASLRNTGAFF. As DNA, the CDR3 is TGTGCCAGTTTACGGAACACTGGAGCTTTCTTT.

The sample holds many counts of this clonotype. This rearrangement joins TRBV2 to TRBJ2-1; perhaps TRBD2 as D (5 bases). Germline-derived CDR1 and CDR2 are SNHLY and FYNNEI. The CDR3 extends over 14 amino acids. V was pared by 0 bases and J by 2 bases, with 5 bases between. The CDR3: CASSEAGAYNEQFF. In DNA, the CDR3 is TGTGCCAGCAGTGAAGCGGGAGCCTACAATGAGCAGTTCTTC. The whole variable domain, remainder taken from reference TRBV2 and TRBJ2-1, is EPEVTQTPSHQVTQMGQEVILRCVPISNHLYFYWYRQILGQKVEFLVSFYNNEISEKSEIFDDQFSVERPDGSNFTLKIRSTKLEDSAMYFCASSEAGAYNEQFFGPGTRLTVL.

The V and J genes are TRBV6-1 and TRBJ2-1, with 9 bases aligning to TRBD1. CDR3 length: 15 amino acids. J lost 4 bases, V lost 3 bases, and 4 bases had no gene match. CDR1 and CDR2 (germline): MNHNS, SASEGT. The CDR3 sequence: CASSEPGQGYNEQFF. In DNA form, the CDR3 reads TGTGCCAGCAGTGAGCCGGGACAGGGATACAATGAGCAGTTCTTC.

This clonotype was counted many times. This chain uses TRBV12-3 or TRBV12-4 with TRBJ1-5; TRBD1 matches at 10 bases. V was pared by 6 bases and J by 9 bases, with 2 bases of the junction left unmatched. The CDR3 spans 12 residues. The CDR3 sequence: CASSRDRGPQHF. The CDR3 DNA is TGTGCCAGCAGCCGGGACAGGGGGCCCCAGCATTTT.

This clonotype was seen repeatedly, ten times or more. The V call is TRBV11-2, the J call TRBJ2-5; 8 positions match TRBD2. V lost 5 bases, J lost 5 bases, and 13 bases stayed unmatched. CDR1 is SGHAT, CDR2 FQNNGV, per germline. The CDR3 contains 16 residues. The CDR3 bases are TGTGCCAGCAGCCATGCGCCGGGACTAGTGTGGGAGACCCAGTACTTC. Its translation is CASSHAPGLVWETQYF.

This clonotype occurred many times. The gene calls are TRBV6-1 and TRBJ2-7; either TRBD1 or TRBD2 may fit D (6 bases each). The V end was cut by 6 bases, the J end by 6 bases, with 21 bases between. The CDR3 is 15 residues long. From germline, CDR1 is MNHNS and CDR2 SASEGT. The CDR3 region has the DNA TGTGCCAGCAGCGGGGGCTTCTTCGACCGGGGCGAGCAGTACTTC. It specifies CASSGGFFDRGEQYF.

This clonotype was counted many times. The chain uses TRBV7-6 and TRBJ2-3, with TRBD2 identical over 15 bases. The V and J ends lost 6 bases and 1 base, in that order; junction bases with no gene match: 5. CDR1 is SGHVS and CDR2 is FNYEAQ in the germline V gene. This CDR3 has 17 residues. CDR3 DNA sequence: TGTGCCAGCAGTGGACTAGCGGGAGGGCAGGGCACAGATACGCAGTATTTT. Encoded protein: CASSGLAGGQGTDTQYF.

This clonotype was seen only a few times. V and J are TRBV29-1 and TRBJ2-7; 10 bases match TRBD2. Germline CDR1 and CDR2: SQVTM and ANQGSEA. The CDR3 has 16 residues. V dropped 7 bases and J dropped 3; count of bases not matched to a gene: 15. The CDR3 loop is CSARATGTSANYEQYF. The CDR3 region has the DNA TGCAGCGCACGAGCAACGGGGACTAGCGCGAACTACGAGCAGTACTTC.

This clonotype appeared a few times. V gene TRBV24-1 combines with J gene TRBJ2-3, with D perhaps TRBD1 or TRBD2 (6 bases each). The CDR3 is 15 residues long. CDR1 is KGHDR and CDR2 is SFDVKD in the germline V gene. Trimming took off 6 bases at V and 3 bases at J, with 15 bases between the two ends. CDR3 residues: CATSSSQGLTDTQYF. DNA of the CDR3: TGTGCCACCAGTTCGTCACAGGGACTGACAGATACGCAGTATTTT.

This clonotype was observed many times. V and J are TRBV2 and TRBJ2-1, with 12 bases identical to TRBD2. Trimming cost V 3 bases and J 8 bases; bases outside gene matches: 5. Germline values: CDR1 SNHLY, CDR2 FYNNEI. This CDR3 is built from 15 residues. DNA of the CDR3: TGTGCCAGCAGTGAGACTAGCGGGAGTCTTCATGAGCAGTTCTTC. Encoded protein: CASSETSGSLHEQFF. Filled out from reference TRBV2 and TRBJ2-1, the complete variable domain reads EPEVTQTPSHQVTQMGQEVILRCVPISNHLYFYWYRQILGQKVEFLVSFYNNEISEKSEIFDDQFSVERPDGSNFTLKIRSTKLEDSAMYFCASSETSGSLHEQFFGPGTRLTVL.

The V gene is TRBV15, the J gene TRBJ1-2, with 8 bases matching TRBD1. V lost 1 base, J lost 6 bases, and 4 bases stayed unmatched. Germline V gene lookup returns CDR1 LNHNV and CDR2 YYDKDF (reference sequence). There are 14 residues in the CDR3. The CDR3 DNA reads TGTGCCACCAGCAGAGCCCAGGACAGGGATGGCTACACCTTC. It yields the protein CATSRAQDRDGYTF.

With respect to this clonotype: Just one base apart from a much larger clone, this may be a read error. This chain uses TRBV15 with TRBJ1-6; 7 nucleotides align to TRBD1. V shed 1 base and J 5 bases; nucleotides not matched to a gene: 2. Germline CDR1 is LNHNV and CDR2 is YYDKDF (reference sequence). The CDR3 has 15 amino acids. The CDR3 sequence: CATSRGGQDNSPLHF. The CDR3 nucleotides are TGTGCCACCAGCAGAGGCGGACAGGATAATTCACCCCTCCACTTT.

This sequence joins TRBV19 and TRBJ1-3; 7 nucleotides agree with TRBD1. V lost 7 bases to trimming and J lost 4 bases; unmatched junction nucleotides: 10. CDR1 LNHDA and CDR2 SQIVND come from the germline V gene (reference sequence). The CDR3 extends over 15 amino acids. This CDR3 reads CASTKEGQRGNTIYF. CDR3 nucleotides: TGTGCCAGTACCAAAGAGGGACAGCGGGGAAACACCATATATTTT.

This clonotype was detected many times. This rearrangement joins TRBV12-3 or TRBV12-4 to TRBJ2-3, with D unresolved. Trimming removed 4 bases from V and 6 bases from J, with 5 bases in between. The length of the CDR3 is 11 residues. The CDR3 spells CASSWSDTQYF. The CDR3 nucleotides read TGTGCCAGCAGTTGGTCCGATACGCAGTATTTT.

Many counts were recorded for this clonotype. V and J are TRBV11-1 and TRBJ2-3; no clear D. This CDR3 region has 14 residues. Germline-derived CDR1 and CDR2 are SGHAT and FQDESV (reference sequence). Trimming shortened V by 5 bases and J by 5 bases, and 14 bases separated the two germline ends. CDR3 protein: CASSQLDDRDTQYF. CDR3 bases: TGTGCCAGCAGCCAATTGGATGATAGAGATACGCAGTATTTT.

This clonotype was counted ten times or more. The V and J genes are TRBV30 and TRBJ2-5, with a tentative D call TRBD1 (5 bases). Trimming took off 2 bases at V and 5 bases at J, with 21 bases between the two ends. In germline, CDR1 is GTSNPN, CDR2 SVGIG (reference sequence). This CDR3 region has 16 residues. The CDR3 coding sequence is TGTGCCTGGAGTTACAGGTCACGAACGGGTTTGGAGACCCAGTACTTC. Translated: CAWSYRSRTGLETQYF.